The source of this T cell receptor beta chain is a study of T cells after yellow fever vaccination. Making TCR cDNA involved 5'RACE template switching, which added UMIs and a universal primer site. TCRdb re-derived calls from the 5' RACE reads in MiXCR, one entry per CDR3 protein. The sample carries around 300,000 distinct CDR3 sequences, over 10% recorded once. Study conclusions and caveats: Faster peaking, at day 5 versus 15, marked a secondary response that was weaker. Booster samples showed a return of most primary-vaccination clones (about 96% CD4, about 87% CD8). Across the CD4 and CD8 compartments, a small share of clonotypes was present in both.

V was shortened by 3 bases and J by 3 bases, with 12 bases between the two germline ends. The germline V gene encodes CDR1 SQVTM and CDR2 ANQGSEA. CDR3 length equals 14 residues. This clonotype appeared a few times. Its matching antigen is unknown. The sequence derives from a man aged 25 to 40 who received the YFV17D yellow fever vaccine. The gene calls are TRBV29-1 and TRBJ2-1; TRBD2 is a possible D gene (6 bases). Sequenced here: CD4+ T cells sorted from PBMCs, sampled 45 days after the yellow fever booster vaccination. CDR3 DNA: TGCAGCGTTGACGGCGGGACTCACTACAATGAGCAGTTCTTC. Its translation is CSVDGGTHYNEQFF.